This T cell receptor (beta chain) is drawn from a study of cytotoxic CD8 clonotypes in ibrutinib-treated CLL. Generated by immunoSEQ multiplex PCR, the TCRdb table keeps only in-frame clones and is missing some. The data contain 300,000 to 400,000 clones, approximately 67% of them seen just once; the ten biggest clones take up about 6.7%. The V and J ends lost 0 bases and 7 bases, in that order; junction bases with no gene match: 4. Germline V gives CDR1 SGDLS, CDR2 YYNGEE. CDR3 length equals 14 residues. This receptor was identified in a human donor with chronic lymphocytic leukemia. The chain joins TRBV9 to TRBJ2-1; 7 bases align to TRBD2. Source: PBMCs, taken after 36 months of ibrutinib treatment. The DNA of the CDR3 is TGTGCCAGCAGCGTAGAAAGGGGAGGGAATGAGCAGTTCTTC. Translated: CASSVERGGNEQFF.